This T cell receptor (beta chain) is from a study of T cell repertoires in cytomegalovirus infection (dated by TCRdb to about 2019). About the investigation overall: Peptide stimulations targeted recently identified HLA-C-restricted CMV epitopes, whose presentation resists viral immunomodulation, together with well-studied HLA-B-restricted epitopes. Donor HLA type was relevant to the analysis, as public TCR beta signatures indicated carriage of CMV infection together with the matching HLA type.

The sample's treatment or condition label, in plain terms: in vitro stimulation with specific CMV peptide epitopes to enrich CMV-specific T cells. Points on this clonotype: The clone's antigen remains unknown. No much larger clone exists at a distance of one base, and base qualities are not known.

The junction carries 8 bases between V and J, which are trimmed by 2 bases and 6 bases respectively. CDR1 and CDR2 are drawn from the germline V gene: MNHEY, SVGEGT. From its cysteine to its phenylalanine, the CDR3 spans 13 amino acids. The entry retains the CDR3 DNA only, 39 bases that are in frame from base 1. The sample was run on an Illumina HiSeq 1500. In TCRdb, the public reads were trimmed at Q25 with fastp and aligned with MiXCR, with productive beta chains retained. Rows are combined by CDR3 protein, so each entry shows the most common genes and DNA. Recorded for this sample are around 300,000 distinct CDR3 sequences; around 25% of them occurred a single time. The ten largest clonotypes hold 10% to 15% of the sample. Points the paper makes about the study in general: The ex vivo response was dominated by HLA-C-restricted CMV-specific TCR beta clonotypes, and the single most frequent clonotype in two of eight donors was supplied by these HLA-C-restricted clonotypes. Cumulative frequency of public TCR beta family members discriminated carriers of CMV infection plus the relevant HLA type in this cohort and an independent approximately 400-donor cohort.

This receptor was identified in a human donor in good health (CMV status not recorded). Some clones in this sample may be carry-over from other donors' samples. The sequenced sample was cultured PBMCs, obtained from culture after CMV antigen stimulation. The sequence joins TRBV6-2 or TRBV6-3 to TRBJ1-5, and possibly TRBD1, on 6 matching bases. The nucleotide sequence is given as TGTGCCAGCAGTTACCCGACAGGTCAGCCCCAGCATTTT. This encodes CASSYPTGQPQHF.